What follows are 24 T cell receptor beta chains derived from one specimen sequenced in a study of OX40 agonist ivuxolimab in advanced cancers. Assay: immunoSEQ multiplex PCR; the TCRdb copy retains only in-frame clones and omits some. The profile shows some 34,000 clones, approximately 90% of them singletons. Sample: CD4+ or CD8+ T cells sorted from blood, taken in a trial of the OX40 agonist ivuxolimab. The receptor set was obtained from an adult with an advanced solid tumor such as melanoma, head and neck, liver or kidney cancer.

In its sample, this clone ranks as medium-sized. The same CDR3 arises from other DNA sequences in this sample as well. The chain carries TRBV7-9 and TRBJ2-2; D is uncertain. The CDR3 runs to 14 residues. Germline CDR1 reads SEHNR; CDR2 reads FQNEAQ (reference sequence). Trimming shortened V by 5 bases and J by 3 bases, and 10 bases separated the two germline ends. The DNA for the CDR3 is TGTGCCAGCAGCGATGGACCGCACACCGGGGAGCTGTTTTTT. Encoded protein: CASSDGPHTGELFF.

This clone occurred a few times. In DNA form, the CDR3 reads TGCGCCAGCAGCCAAGAGCCGCTAGCGGGATGGTCCTACGAGCAGTACTTC. The encoded protein is CASSQEPLAGWSYEQYF. V usage is TRBV4-1 and J usage is TRBJ2-7, with 9 bases fitting TRBD2. The junction had 7 bases not matched to a gene; V was cut back by 0 bases and J by 1 base. CDR1 and CDR2 from the germline V gene are MGHRA and YSYEKL. CDR3 size: 17 residues.

The CDR3 here is CATRPGTGIHEQYF. The CDR3 DNA reads as TGTGCCACGCGTCCGGGGACAGGGATACACGAGCAGTACTTC. J is TRBJ2-7 and V is TRBV6-5, with 9 positions matching TRBD1. Germline CDR1 reads MNHEY; CDR2 reads SVGAGI. The CDR3 sequence is 14 residues long. J lost 5 bases, V lost 10 bases, and 12 bases had no gene match.

The chain employs TRBV4-1 and TRBJ2-3; perhaps TRBD1 as D (6 bases). The V gene lost 3 bases and the J gene lost 0 bases, with 10 bases spanning the gap. The CDR3 consists of 15 residues. Per germline, CDR1 MGHRA and CDR2 YSYEKL. The CDR3 DNA follows: TGCGCCAGCAGCCATAGGACAGCCAGCACAGATACGCAGTATTTT. This codes for CASSHRTASTDTQYF.

CDR3 sequence (DNA): TGTGCCAGCAGTTACTCGTCTCAGGTTCTGGCAGATACGCAGTATTTT. It translates to CASSYSSQVLADTQYF. This chain joins TRBV6-5 and TRBJ2-3; D gene unclear. The ends were cut back, 0 bases at V and 4 bases at J, with 14 bases in the middle. CDR1 and CDR2 (germline): MNHEY, SVGAGI. This CDR3 contains 16 residues.

J is TRBJ2-1 and V is TRBV5-5, with D unclear. The CDR3 is 16 amino acids. Trimming left V 0 bases short and J 4 bases short, with 14 bases between. Germline V CDR1 and CDR2: SGHKS, YYEKEE (reference sequence). CDR3 protein: CASSLEARLRYNEQFF. Here the CDR3 DNA reads TGTGCCAGCAGCTTGGAGGCGCGTCTAAGGTACAATGAGCAGTTCTTC.

The CDR3 protein is CASSGTSPGFTDTQYF. For the CDR3, the DNA is TGTGCCAGCAGCGGAACTTCCCCGGGGTTCACAGATACGCAGTATTTT. The chain joins TRBV9 to TRBJ2-3, with a weak D call TRBD2 (5 bases). Trimming removed 3 bases from V and 2 bases from J, with 16 bases in between. The length of the CDR3 is 16 residues. Germline CDR1 SGDLS, CDR2 YYNGEE. Variable domain in full (rest from reference TRBV9 and TRBJ2-3): DSGVTQTPKHLITATGQRVTLRCSPRSGDLSVYWYQQSLDQGLQFLIQYYNGEERAKGNILERFSAQQFPDLHSELNLSSLELGDSALYFCASSGTSPGFTDTQYFGPGTRLTVL.

The chain uses TRBV2 and TRBJ2-7; 7 bases are shared with TRBD1. The CDR3 is 12 residues long. Germline V gene sequence: CDR1 SNHLY, CDR2 FYNNEI. Trimming removed 8 bases from V and 2 bases from J; junction bases left unmatched: 3. The DNA for the CDR3 is TGTGCCAGCGGGGGACAGCCCTACGAGCAGTACTTC. As protein: CASGGQPYEQYF.

This clone appeared once. The chain links TRBV15 to TRBJ2-2; 8 bases agree with TRBD2. The V segment lost 5 bases and the J segment 4 bases; nucleotides outside the gene matches: 6. Germline V gives CDR1 LNHNV, CDR2 YYDKDF (reference sequence). The CDR3 sequence is 15 residues long. The CDR3 loop is CATSLERGGTGELFF. The CDR3, as DNA: TGTGCCACCAGCCTCGAACGGGGGGGCACCGGGGAGCTGTTTTTT.

Worth noting for this clone: It may be a read error: a sequence one base away is much more abundant. The J gene is TRBJ2-2, the V gene TRBV7-3; D is unclear. The CDR3 runs 12 residues. Germline CDR1 and CDR2: SGHTA and FQGTGA. V gave up 2 bases and J gave up 6 bases, with 4 bases separating them. CDR3 residues: CASSLGAGELFF. The CDR3 region has the DNA TGTGCCAGCAGCTTAGGGGCCGGGGAGCTGTTTTTT.

The J gene is TRBJ2-7, the V gene TRBV6-1; weak D call: TRBD1 (6 bases). The CDR3 runs to 13 residues. The V gene's germline CDR1 is MNHNS and CDR2 SASEGT. Between the trimmed V and J ends, which lost 6 bases and 5 bases, there was a span of 14 bases. CDR3 nucleotides: TGTGCCAGCAGACCCACAGGGTATAACGAGCAGTACTTC. Its protein is CASRPTGYNEQYF.

The chain recombines TRBV4-1 with TRBJ2-7, with TRBD1 as a possible D gene (5 bases). Per the germline V gene, CDR1 is MGHRA and CDR2 is YSYEKL. V lost 2 bases and J lost 3, with 14 bases in between. The length of the CDR3 is 15 residues. DNA of the CDR3: TGCGCCAGCAGCCAAAATGGTCAAGACAGCTACGAGCAGTACTTC. This gives the protein CASSQNGQDSYEQYF.

This chain links TRBV9 with TRBJ1-1; a possible D gene is TRBD1 (6 bases). This CDR3 comprises 14 residues. The V and J ends lost 3 bases and 5 bases respectively, with 14 bases between them. Germline V lookup: CDR1 SGDLS, CDR2 YYNGEE. CDR3 nucleotides: TGTGCCAGCAGCGGGGGGGCCCCTGGGACTGAAGCTTTCTTT. Its protein product is CASSGGAPGTEAFF.

The chain couples TRBV28 to TRBJ2-5; D tentatively fits TRBD1 or TRBD2 (5 bases each). V lost 2 bases and J lost 0, with 16 bases in between. Germline CDR1 reads MDHEN; CDR2 reads SYDVKM. The CDR3 totals 17 residues. CDR3 loop: CASSLGTGTENQETQYF. CDR3 nucleotide sequence: TGTGCCAGCAGTTTAGGCACCGGGACGGAGAACCAAGAGACCCAGTACTTC. Based on the CDR3 plus reference TRBV28 and TRBJ2-5, the full variable domain is DVKVTQSSRYLVKRTGEKVFLECVQDMDHENMFWYRQDPGLGLRLIYFSYDVKMKEKGDIPEGYSVSREKKERFSLILESASTNQTSMYLCASSLGTGTENQETQYFGPGTRLLVL.

This chain uses TRBV27 with TRBJ2-6, with unresolved D. CDR1 is MNHEY, CDR2 SMNVEV, per germline (reference sequence). V lost 1 base and J 2 bases, leaving 18 bases between the germline ends. CDR3 length: 19 residues. This CDR3 reads CASSLFGGIPVAGANVLTF. Here the CDR3 DNA reads TGTGCCAGCAGTTTATTTGGCGGTATCCCAGTCGCTGGGGCCAACGTCCTGACTTTC.

The CDR3 sequence is CASSHNRALGEKLFF. The CDR3, as DNA: TGTGCCAGCAGTCACAACAGGGCGTTAGGGGAAAAACTGTTTTTT. This chain uses TRBV6-5 with TRBJ1-4, with a tentative D call TRBD1 (6 bases). The V end was cut by 5 bases, the J end by 8 bases, with 18 bases between. This CDR3 contains 15 residues. Germline V lookup: CDR1 MNHEY, CDR2 SVGAGI.

The J gene is TRBJ2-2, the V gene TRBV14; D unclear. Looked up from germline, CDR1 is SGHDN and CDR2 is FVKESK. This CDR3 has 13 residues. The V gene lost 4 bases and the J gene lost 4 bases, with 7 bases spanning the gap. In nucleotides, the CDR3 is TGTGCCAGCAGCCCCTCGAGCACCGGGGAGCTGTTTTTT. Translating it yields CASSPSSTGELFF.

The table lists this clone with a count of one. The rearrangement uses TRBV11-2 and TRBJ1-1; tentatively, D is TRBD1 (5 bases). The CDR3 is 13 residues long. Germline V CDR1 and CDR2: SGHAT, FQNNGV. Trimming left V 5 bases short and J 6 bases short, with 13 bases between. As DNA, the CDR3 is TGTGCCAGCAGCCTCACACTGGGGCCTGAAGCTTTCTTT. Its translation is CASSLTLGPEAFF.

The V and J genes are TRBV4-1 and TRBJ1-2, with 7 bases lining up with TRBD1. The germline V gene encodes CDR1 MGHRA and CDR2 YSYEKL. The CDR3 length is 15 residues. V lost 0 bases to trimming and J lost 8 bases; unmatched junction nucleotides: 9. The CDR3 DNA follows: TGCGCCAGCAGCCAAGAGACAGGGTTCCTTAGCGGCTACACCTTC. Translation gives CASSQETGFLSGYTF.

The chain uses TRBV27 and TRBJ2-7; D is unclear. V was shortened by 2 bases and J by 4 bases, with 12 bases between the two germline ends. The CDR3 extends over 14 amino acids. The germline V gene encodes CDR1 MNHEY and CDR2 SMNVEV (reference sequence). DNA for the CDR3: TGTGCCAGCAGTTTAGGTCCCTCCTTATACGAGCAGTACTTC. Translated: CASSLGPSLYEQYF.

Comments on this clone: The same CDR3 is also encoded by other DNA sequences in this sample. J is TRBJ1-1 and V is TRBV27; D gene unclear. Trimming took off 0 bases at V and 4 bases at J, with 6 bases between the two ends. Germline CDR1 and CDR2: MNHEY and SMNVEV (reference sequence). The CDR3 length is 13 residues. The CDR3 nucleotides are TGTGCCAGCAGTTTATCAATCAGCACTGAAGCTTTCTTT. Protein product: CASSLSISTEAFF.

The chain uses TRBV30 and TRBJ2-2; D remains unclear. The CDR3 has 13 amino acids. The V end was cut by 0 bases, the J end by 5 bases, with 7 bases between. Germline CDR1 GTSNPN, CDR2 SVGIG (reference sequence). Written as DNA, the CDR3 is TGTGCCTGGAGTGTCTCTGGGACCGGGGAGCTGTTTTTT. Translated, it gives CAWSVSGTGELFF.

V usage is TRBV19 and J usage is TRBJ1-2; no definite D call. Germline V CDR1 and CDR2: LNHDA, SQIVND (reference sequence). The CDR3 contains 13 residues. V was shortened by 3 bases and J by 12 bases, with 17 bases between the two germline ends. As DNA, the CDR3 is TGTGCCAGTAGTATCGGATTTCAGAGCGTAAACACCTTC. Protein product: CASSIGFQSVNTF.

The chain uses TRBV28 and TRBJ1-1; TRBD1 agrees at 7 bases. CDR3 length: 14 amino acids. The V segment lost 5 bases and the J segment 4 bases; nucleotides outside the gene matches: 7. Germline V gene sequence: CDR1 MDHEN, CDR2 SYDVKM. CDR3 amino acids: CASSEGAPTTEAFF. The CDR3 DNA reads as TGTGCCAGCAGTGAGGGGGCGCCGACCACTGAAGCTTTCTTT.